A selection of T cell receptor beta chains follows, all from one sample in a study of Graves' ophthalmopathy and Graves' hyperthyroidism. TCRdb reprocessed the multiplex PCR reads via MiXCR and lists one record per CDR3 protein. There are almost 750,000 distinct CDR3 sequences in the sample; 40% occur only once, and 44% lies in the top ten. Sequencing was performed on peripheral blood. All receptors derive from an adult man with Graves' ophthalmopathy. Both conserved end residues are part of each CDR3. D genes are given only for firm matches. Clone sizes are given selectively: once, few, many, or a class where the clone is expanded.

j_gene,abundance,d_gene,v_gene,CDR3aa,CDR3nt
TRBJ1-6,once,.,TRBV9,CASSAPGNSNPPLHF,TGTGCCAGCAGCGCCCCAGGGAACTCAAATCCACCCCTCCACTTT
TRBJ1-2,many,.,TRBV2,CASSTGYGYGYTF,TGTGCCAGCAGTACAGGGTACGGCTATGGCTACACCTTC
TRBJ1-5,many,.,TRBV29-1,CSVARGEGQPQHF,TGCAGCGTCGCACGTGGGGAGGGTCAGCCCCAGCATTTT
TRBJ1-1,.,.,TRBV29-1,CSTRRTETKEAFF,TGCAGCACTCGAAGGACAGAAACCAAAGAAGCTTTCTTT
TRBJ2-7,many,.,TRBV25-1,CASSDLPRRQYF,TGTGCCAGCAGTGACCTACCCCGAAGGCAGTACTTC
TRBJ1-4,.,.,TRBV7-9,CASRPRGKNEKLFF,TGTGCCAGCCGCCCCAGGGGCAAGAATGAAAAACTGTTTTTT
TRBJ2-7,.,.,TRBV19,CASSIVAGLDEQYF,TGTGCCAGTAGTATAGTGGCAGGGTTGGACGAGCAGTACTTC
TRBJ2-5,.,TRBD2,TRBV7-9,CASSPRLAGVGETQYF,TGTGCCAGCAGCCCCAGGCTAGCGGGAGTTGGAGAGACCCAGTACTTC
TRBJ1-2,.,.,TRBV20-1,CSARDLDENYGYTF,TGCAGTGCTAGAGATCTGGACGAGAACTATGGCTACACCTTC
TRBJ2-2,once,.,TRBV11-3,CASSLSWGRSTGELFF,TGTGCCAGCAGCTTATCTTGGGGGCGCAGCACCGGGGAGCTGTTTTTT
TRBJ2-7,.,.,TRBV2,CAGSLNGYEQYF,TGTGCCGGCAGCTTAAATGGCTACGAGCAGTACTTC
TRBJ1-1,many,.,TRBV10-3,CAISRQTSIMNTEAFF,TGTGCCATCAGCCGACAGACTTCCATCATGAACACTGAAGCTTTCTTT
TRBJ1-2,.,.,TRBV9,CASSVGRGAYGYTF,TGTGCCAGCAGCGTAGGACGGGGAGCCTATGGCTACACCTTC
TRBJ1-5,.,.,TRBV4-1,CASSQDRGDLSNQPQHF,TGCGCCAGCAGCCAAGATCGGGGGGATCTGAGCAATCAGCCCCAGCATTTT
TRBJ2-7,.,.,TRBV2,CASSSGIAGMFEQYF,TGTGCCAGCAGCTCCGGCATTGCAGGGATGTTCGAGCAGTACTTC
TRBJ2-7,few,TRBD2,TRBV7-2,CASSVVGTSGGAGTYEQYF,TGTGCCAGCAGCGTCGTTGGGACTAGCGGGGGGGCCGGGACCTACGAGCAGTACTTC
TRBJ2-2,.,.,TRBV29-1,CSVGSDMPGELFF,TGCAGCGTTGGATCCGACATGCCCGGGGAGCTGTTTTTT
TRBJ2-3,.,TRBD1,TRBV7-2,CASSSPGQGFRSDTQYF,TGTGCCAGCAGCTCCCCGGGACAGGGGTTTCGGTCAGATACGCAGTATTTT
TRBJ2-7,.,.,TRBV10-2,CALSLQAGLPITYEQYF,TGCGCCCTGTCTCTCCAGGCGGGCCTCCCAATTACCTACGAGCAGTACTTC
TRBJ1-2,.,.,TRBV19,CASSFYGAGLLGYTF,TGTGCCAGTAGTTTCTACGGGGCCGGTTTATTGGGCTACACCTTC
TRBJ2-7,.,.,TRBV4-1,CASSQVYGVYEQYF,TGCGCCAGCAGCCAAGTGTACGGTGTCTACGAGCAGTACTTC
TRBJ2-3,.,.,TRBV20-1,CSARITSTDTQYF,TGCAGTGCTAGAATCACTAGCACAGATACGCAGTATTTT
TRBJ2-5,.,TRBD1,TRBV7-9,CASSGTGGIVVSETQYF,TGTGCCAGCAGTGGGACAGGGGGGATTGTCGTCTCAGAGACCCAGTACTTC
TRBJ2-2,few,.,TRBV6-6,CASSEGGWYDTGELFF,TGTGCCAGCAGTGAGGGGGGCTGGTATGACACCGGGGAGCTGTTTTTT
TRBJ1-2,many,TRBD1,TRBV7-9,CASSRQGLSYGYTF,TGTGCCAGCAGCCGACAGGGGCTTAGCTATGGCTACACCTTC
TRBJ1-6,.,TRBD1,TRBV5-6,CASSFDRQGNSPLHF,TGTGCCAGCAGCTTTGATCGACAGGGTAATTCACCCCTCCACTTT
TRBJ2-7,many,TRBD1,TRBV29-1,CSVGQGMTEQYF,TGCAGCGTTGGACAGGGTATGACCGAGCAGTACTTC
TRBJ1-1,.,.,TRBV15,CATSRDREADTEAFF,TGTGCCACCAGCAGAGATAGGGAGGCGGACACTGAAGCTTTCTTT
TRBJ1-5,many,.,TRBV10-3,CAISKEGGRQPQHF,TGTGCCATCAGTAAAGAAGGGGGTCGCCAGCCCCAGCATTTT
TRBJ2-7,once,TRBD2,TRBV11-2,CASSPNLAGGLEQYF,TGTGCCAGCAGCCCAAACCTAGCGGGAGGGCTCGAGCAGTACTTC
TRBJ2-5,once,.,TRBV24-1,CATSDPGTPGETQYF,TGTGCCACCAGTGACCCCGGGACTCCGGGGGAGACCCAGTACTTC
TRBJ2-7,.,.,TRBV7-2,CASSSILSRDGYEQYF,TGTGCCAGCAGCTCGATTCTCTCGCGAGATGGCTACGAGCAGTACTTC
TRBJ1-4,.,TRBD1,TRBV15,CATSPGGPKLGGEKLFF,TGTGCCACCAGTCCAGGGGGACCAAAACTTGGTGGGGAAAAACTGTTTTTT
TRBJ1-2,many,TRBD1,TRBV5-8,CASSYGTDYGYTF,TGTGCCAGCAGCTATGGGACAGACTATGGCTACACCTTC
TRBJ1-6,few,TRBD1,TRBV7-2,CASSYGGTGLNSPLHF,TGTGCCAGCAGCTATGGGGGGACAGGGTTGAATTCACCCCTCCACTTT
TRBJ1-5,few,.,TRBV4-2,CASSQDMGQPQHF,TGTGCCAGCAGCCAAGATATGGGCCAGCCCCAGCATTTT
TRBJ2-2,many,.,TRBV29-1,CSGAWGRDTGELFF,TGCAGCGGGGCTTGGGGGCGCGACACCGGGGAGCTGTTTTTT
TRBJ1-5,.,TRBD1,TRBV24-1,CASTLGTGSQPQHF,TGTGCCAGCACCTTGGGGACAGGAAGTCAGCCCCAGCATTTT
TRBJ2-5,many,.,TRBV7-2,CASSLGTGSGETQYF,TGTGCCAGCAGCTTAGGCACAGGGAGCGGGGAGACCCAGTACTTC
TRBJ2-5,few,TRBD1,TRBV7-9,CASSSAPGQGSKRTQYF,TGTGCCAGCAGCTCCGCCCCGGGACAGGGTTCCAAGAGGACCCAGTACTTC
TRBJ2-7,.,.,TRBV29-1,CSVSLAGTGEQYF,TGCAGCGTTTCGCTGGCGGGAACCGGGGAGCAGTACTTC
TRBJ1-5,.,TRBD1,TRBV6-6,CASSEETGVNQPQHF,TGTGCCAGCAGTGAAGAGACAGGGGTCAATCAGCCCCAGCATTTT
TRBJ1-2,few,.,TRBV5-8,CASSFFGRSYYGYTF,TGTGCCAGCAGCTTTTTTGGGCGTAGCTACTATGGCTACACCTTC
TRBJ2-6,many,.,TRBV7-9,CASSLTRYKLSGANVLTF,TGTGCCAGCAGCTTGACAAGATACAAGCTCTCTGGGGCCAACGTCCTGACTTTC
TRBJ2-5,.,.,TRBV19,CASTGVREETQYF,TGTGCCAGCACGGGCGTAAGAGAGGAGACCCAGTACTTC
TRBJ2-2,.,.,TRBV7-9,CASSRQARANTGELFF,TGTGCCAGCAGCCGACAGGCCAGGGCGAACACCGGGGAGCTGTTTTTT
TRBJ1-6,many,.,TRBV7-9,CASRFTGNSPLHF,TGTGCCAGCCGCTTCACAGGGAATTCACCCCTCCACTTT
TRBJ1-3,many,.,TRBV9,CASSVDKLDTIYF,TGTGCCAGCAGCGTAGATAAATTGGACACCATATATTTT
TRBJ1-5,.,.,TRBV15,CATRRDIGNQPQHF,TGTGCCACTAGGCGGGACATAGGCAATCAGCCCCAGCATTTT
TRBJ1-1,many,.,TRBV12-3/TRBV12-4,CASSFTRNTEAFF,TGTGCCAGCAGTTTTACGAGGAACACTGAAGCTTTCTTT
TRBJ1-5,.,.,TRBV20-1,CSAFTGNNQPQHF,TGCAGTGCCTTTACAGGCAACAATCAGCCCCAGCATTTT
TRBJ2-2,many,.,TRBV2,CASSPGTSGELFF,TGTGCCAGCAGTCCTGGGACCAGCGGGGAGCTGTTTTTT
TRBJ2-5,many,.,TRBV4-2,CASSQDRGIQETQYF,TGTGCCAGCAGCCAAGATCGGGGGATCCAAGAGACCCAGTACTTC
TRBJ1-2,.,TRBD1,TRBV7-9,CASSRGGTGGGYTF,TGCGCCAGCAGCCGAGGCGGTACAGGGGGTGGCTACACCTTC
TRBJ1-5,.,TRBD1,TRBV20-1,CSARTGTDSNQPQHF,TGCAGTGCTCGAACCGGGACAGATAGCAATCAGCCCCAGCATTTT